What follows are 24 T cell receptor beta chains derived from one specimen sequenced in a study of blood T cell repertoires in COVID-19. Some clones are missing from TCRdb's copy, which holds only in-frame ones; the method was immunoSEQ multiplex PCR. The sample lists 150,000 to 200,000 clones, 85% to 95% occurring once. Material for sequencing was peripheral blood. The receptors derive from a man younger than 40 with COVID-19, enrolled during active disease.

This chain links TRBV19 with TRBJ1-2; 7 bases match TRBD1. Germline CDR1 and CDR2: LNHDA and SQIVND (reference sequence). This CDR3 spans 13 amino acids. The trim removed 5 bases at V and 5 bases at J, leaving 5 bases unmatched. In DNA, the CDR3 is TGTGCCAGTAGTCTGCTGACAGGGTATGGCTACACCTTC. Its protein is CASSLLTGYGYTF.

The gene calls are TRBV5-1 and TRBJ2-3; D unresolved. From germline, CDR1 is SGHRS and CDR2 YFSETQ. The CDR3 consists of 14 residues. Trimming pared 0 bases from V and 3 bases from J, leaving 8 bases between. CDR3 DNA sequence: TGCGCCAGCAGCTTGGATGTGTTAACAGATACGCAGTATTTT. Translating gives CASSLDVLTDTQYF. The variable domain in full, with the rest retrieved from reference TRBV5-1 and TRBJ2-3, is KAGVTQTPRYLIKTRGQQVTLSCSPISGHRSVSWYQQTPGQGLQFLFEYFSETQRNKGNFPGRFSGRQFSNSRSEMNVSTLELGDSALYLCASSLDVLTDTQYFGPGTRLTVL.

The chain has TRBV20-1 and TRBJ1-1; possible D gene TRBD1, 5 bases. The CDR3 has 15 residues. V was pared by 3 bases and J by 6 bases, with 20 bases between. The germline V gene encodes CDR1 DFQATT and CDR2 SNEGSKA (reference sequence). The CDR3: CSASGAGPSSAEAFF. In DNA, the CDR3 is TGCAGTGCTAGTGGAGCGGGACCCTCCTCTGCTGAAGCTTTCTTT.

V usage is TRBV19 and J usage is TRBJ1-1; the D gene is possibly TRBD1 (5 bases). Trimming removed 6 bases at V and 1 base at J, with 9 bases between. The CDR3 extends over 13 amino acids. Germline V CDR1 and CDR2: LNHDA, SQIVND (reference sequence). This CDR3 reads CASRKGQNTEAFF. CDR3 sequence (DNA): TGTGCCAGTAGGAAAGGACAGAACACTGAAGCTTTCTTT.

The V call is TRBV7-6, the J call TRBJ2-3, with 10 bases fitting TRBD2. Germline CDR1 reads SGHVS; CDR2 reads FNYEAQ. J gave up 0 bases and V 0 bases, and 0 bases lay outside the gene matches. The CDR3 covers 16 residues. The CDR3 is CASSLAAGGSTDTQYF. In nucleotides, the CDR3 is TGTGCCAGCAGCTTAGCAGCGGGGGGGAGCACAGATACGCAGTATTTT. The whole variable domain, remainder taken from reference TRBV7-6 and TRBJ2-3, is GAGVSQSPRYKVTKRGQDVALRCDPISGHVSLYWYRQALGQGPEFLTYFNYEAQQDKSGLPNDRFSAERPEGSISTLTIQRTEQRDSAMYRCASSLAAGGSTDTQYFGPGTRLTVL.

This clone was counted a single time. The J gene is TRBJ2-2, the V gene TRBV7-2; no clear D. The CDR3 is 14 residues long. Germline V gene data show CDR1 as SGHTA and CDR2 as FQGNSA. Deletions cut 2 bases from V and 1 base from J, with 5 bases between. As DNA, the CDR3 is TGTGCCAGCAGCTTACTAATGAACACCGGGGAGCTGTTTTTT. It is translated as CASSLLMNTGELFF. Variable domain in full (rest from reference TRBV7-2 and TRBJ2-2): GAGVSQSPSNKVTEKGKDVELRCDPISGHTALYWYRQSLGQGLEFLIYFQGNSAPDKSGLPSDRFSAERTGGSVSTLTIQRTQQEDSAVYLCASSLLMNTGELFFGEGSRLTVL.

V is TRBV6-5 and J is TRBJ1-1, with TRBD1 identical over 7 bases. CDR3 size: 15 residues. V trimming: 5 bases; J trimming: 1 base; junction bases outside the gene matches: 7. CDR1 and CDR2 (germline): MNHEY, SVGAGI. CDR3 DNA: TGTGCCAGCAGTCAGGAAAACAGGGGGAACACTGAAGCTTTCTTT. Protein: CASSQENRGNTEAFF.

The chain is built from TRBV6-6 and TRBJ2-5, with D tentatively TRBD2 (5 bases). Looked up from germline, CDR1 is MNHNY and CDR2 is SVGAGI (reference sequence). This CDR3 is 14 amino acids long. The V end was cut by 0 bases, the J end by 2 bases, with 7 bases between. The CDR3 here is CASSYSTSQETQYF. The CDR3 DNA is TGTGCCAGCAGTTACTCTACTAGTCAAGAGACCCAGTACTTC.

This chain connects TRBV5-5 to TRBJ1-1; 8 bases line up with TRBD1. The CDR3 spans 16 residues. CDR1 SGHKS and CDR2 YYEKEE come from the germline V gene (reference sequence). V gave up 7 bases and J gave up 1 base; unmatched junction bases: 12. The CDR3 coding sequence is TGTGCCAGCTTAGAACTACCCGGGACAGGGAACACTGAAGCTTTCTTT. Translating gives CASLELPGTGNTEAFF.

The chain is built from TRBV6-5 and TRBJ2-5; tentative D call: TRBD1 (5 bases). This CDR3 contains 13 residues. CDR1 and CDR2 from the germline V gene are MNHEY and SVGAGI. Trimming left V 2 bases short and J 4 bases short, with 8 bases between. The CDR3 DNA reads TGTGCCAGCAGTTACCAGGGTCCAGAGACCCAGTACTTC. It specifies CASSYQGPETQYF.

Only one count was recorded for this clone. The chain has TRBV19 and TRBJ1-2; 8 nucleotides line up with TRBD1. Germline-derived CDR1 and CDR2 are LNHDA and SQIVND (reference sequence). This CDR3 has 11 amino acids. V shed 8 bases and J 5 bases; nucleotides not matched to a gene: 1. The CDR3 DNA reads as TGTGCCAGTGGACAGGGATATGGCTACACCTTC. This translates into CASGQGYGYTF.

The chain joins TRBV21-1 to TRBJ2-3; the D segment call TRBD2 is taken from the table without a DNA check. TRBV21-1 is a pseudogene locus. This CDR3 spans 17 amino acids. CDR3: CASSKVFERGGPDTQYF. Written as DNA, the CDR3 is TGTGCCAGCAGCAAAGTCTTTGAGCGGGGGGGCCCAGATACGCAGTATTTT.

This clone was recorded only once. V usage is TRBV11-1 and J usage is TRBJ1-3, with TRBD1 as a possible D gene (6 bases). Trimming left V 5 bases short and J 2 bases short, with 13 bases between. The CDR3 is 15 residues long. Germline V lookup: CDR1 SGHAT, CDR2 FQDESV (reference sequence). The CDR3 sequence: CASSRLGTPGNTIYF. The CDR3, as DNA: TGTGCCAGCAGCCGCCTTGGGACACCTGGAAACACCATATATTTT.

The chain is built from TRBV7-9 and TRBJ2-3; TRBD2 might be the D (6 bases). Germline V CDR1 and CDR2: SEHNR, FQNEAQ (reference sequence). V lost 2 bases and J lost 0, with 12 bases in between. The CDR3 runs 16 residues. This CDR3 reads CASSLWRASSTDTQYF. The CDR3 DNA follows: TGTGCCAGCAGCTTATGGAGGGCCTCTAGCACAGATACGCAGTATTTT.

The chain uses TRBV27 and TRBJ2-2, with 9 nucleotides matching TRBD1. V dropped 3 bases and J dropped 6; count of bases not matched to a gene: 5. Germline assignment: CDR1 MNHEY and CDR2 SMNVEV (reference sequence). CDR3 size: 15 residues. Written as DNA, the CDR3 is TGTGCCAGCAGTTTGGGACAGGGCACCGCCGGGGAGCTGTTTTTT. As protein: CASSLGQGTAGELFF.

The chain joins TRBV3-1 (or the pseudogene TRBV3-2) to TRBJ2-5, with a tentative D call TRBD1 (6 bases). The CDR3 has 14 amino acids. Germline CDR1 is LGHDT and CDR2 is YNNKEL (reference sequence). V lost 4 bases to trimming and J lost 4 bases, with 13 bases between them. DNA for the CDR3: TGTGCCAGCAGCCCTACAGGGTCGGGAGAGACCCAGTACTTC. Translating gives CASSPTGSGETQYF.

A single count supports this clone. The rearrangement joins TRBV28 to TRBJ1-1, with 8 bases fitting TRBD1. From germline, CDR1 is MDHEN and CDR2 SYDVKM. There are 15 residues in the CDR3. V lost 8 bases, J lost 2 bases, and 10 bases stayed unmatched. This chain's CDR3 is CASPPPDRDNTEAFF. CDR3 bases: TGTGCCAGCCCTCCCCCGGACAGGGACAACACTGAAGCTTTCTTT.

The chain links TRBV28 to TRBJ2-1, with TRBD2 matching 9 bases. Germline CDR1 is MDHEN and CDR2 is SYDVKM. The CDR3 sequence is 16 residues long. CDR3 in amino acids: CAVVAGELSSYNEQFF. For the CDR3, the DNA is TGTGCGGTCGTAGCGGGGGAGCTTAGCTCCTACAATGAGCAGTTCTTC.

This chain connects TRBV6-1 to TRBJ2-7; 10 nucleotides match TRBD2. This CDR3 spans 16 amino acids. Germline values: CDR1 MNHNS, CDR2 SASEGT. V lost 3 bases and J lost 2; bases outside the gene matches: 7. This CDR3 is CASSDPSGGTAYEQYF. CDR3 DNA: TGTGCCAGCAGTGACCCTAGCGGGGGTACAGCCTACGAGCAGTACTTC.

The rearrangement links TRBV12-3 or TRBV12-4 to TRBJ2-3, with D possibly matching TRBD1 (6 bases). This CDR3 has 13 amino acids. Between the trimmed V and J ends, which lost 6 bases and 3 bases, there was a span of 10 bases. This chain's CDR3 is CASRTRGTDTQYF. The DNA of the CDR3 is TGTGCCAGCAGAACCAGGGGAACAGATACGCAGTATTTT.

The chain joins TRBV6-5 to TRBJ1-1; tentative D call: TRBD1 (5 bases). Looked up from germline, CDR1 is MNHEY and CDR2 is SVGAGI. Trimming cost V 11 bases and J 3 bases, with 13 bases left between them. The CDR3 covers 12 residues. As DNA, the CDR3 is TGTGCCTCCTGGGGCGGCTACACTGAAGCTTTCTTT. Protein sequence: CASWGGYTEAFF.

The chain links TRBV13 to TRBJ1-4, with 8 positions matching TRBD1. Germline V gives CDR1 PRHDT, CDR2 FYEKMQ (reference sequence). V gave up 4 bases and J gave up 13 bases; unmatched junction bases: 32. The CDR3 totals 21 residues. The CDR3 nucleotides read TGTGCCAGCAGCTCACAACGGGGGGAGAAGATGGACAGGGTGCCCCAGGAGGGACTGTTTTTT. Its translation is CASSSQRGEKMDRVPQEGLFF. The full variable domain, with the rest looked up from reference TRBV13 and TRBJ1-4, is AAGVIQSPRHLIKEKRETATLKCYPIPRHDTVYWYQQGPGQDPQFLISFYEKMQSDKGSIPDRFSAQQFSDYHSELNMSSLELGDSALYFCASSSQRGEKMDRVPQEGLFFGSGTQLSVL.

For the CDR3, the DNA is TGTGCCAGCAGCCTGGGCCCAAATGGCTACACCTTC. Translated: CASSLGPNGYTF. The genes are TRBV3-1 (or the pseudogene TRBV3-2) and TRBJ1-2; D is uncertain. This CDR3 has 12 amino acids. Germline CDR1 reads LGHDT; CDR2 reads YNNKEL (reference sequence). Trimming took off 4 bases at V and 6 bases at J, with 9 bases between the two ends.

CDR3 DNA sequence: TGCGCCAGCAGCTTATTTGAAGAGTCCTACGAGCAGTACTTC. It is translated as CASSLFEESYEQYF. This chain connects TRBV5-1 to TRBJ2-7; D ambiguous. The germline V and J ends were trimmed by 2 bases and 1 base, with 10 bases remaining between them. The CDR3 is 14 residues long. The germline gives CDR1 SGHRS, CDR2 YFSETQ.